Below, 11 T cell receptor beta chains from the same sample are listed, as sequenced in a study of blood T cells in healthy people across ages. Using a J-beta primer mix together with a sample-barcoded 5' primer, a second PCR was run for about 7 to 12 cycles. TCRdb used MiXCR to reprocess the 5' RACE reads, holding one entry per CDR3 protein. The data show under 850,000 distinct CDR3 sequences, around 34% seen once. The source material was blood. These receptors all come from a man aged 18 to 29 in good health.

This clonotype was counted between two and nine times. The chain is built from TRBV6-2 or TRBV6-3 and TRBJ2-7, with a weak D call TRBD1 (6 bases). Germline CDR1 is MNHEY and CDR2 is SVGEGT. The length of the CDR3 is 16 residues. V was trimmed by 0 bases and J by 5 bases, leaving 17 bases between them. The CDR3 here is CASSYSSEDSPHEQYF. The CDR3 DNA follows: TGTGCCAGCAGTTACTCGAGCGAGGACAGCCCCCACGAGCAGTACTTC.

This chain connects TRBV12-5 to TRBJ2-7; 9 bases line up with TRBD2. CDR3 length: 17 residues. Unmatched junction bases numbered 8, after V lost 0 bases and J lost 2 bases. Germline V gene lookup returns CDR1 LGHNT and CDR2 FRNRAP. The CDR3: CASGLVRGSGGPYEQYF. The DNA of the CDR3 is TGTGCTAGTGGTTTGGTAAGGGGTAGCGGGGGACCCTACGAGCAGTACTTC.

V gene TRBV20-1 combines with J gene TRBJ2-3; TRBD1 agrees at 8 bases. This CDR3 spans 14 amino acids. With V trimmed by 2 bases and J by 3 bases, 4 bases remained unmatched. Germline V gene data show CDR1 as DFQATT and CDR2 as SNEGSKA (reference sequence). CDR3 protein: CSARRDRGTDTQYF. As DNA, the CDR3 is TGCAGTGCTAGACGCGACAGGGGTACAGATACGCAGTATTTT.

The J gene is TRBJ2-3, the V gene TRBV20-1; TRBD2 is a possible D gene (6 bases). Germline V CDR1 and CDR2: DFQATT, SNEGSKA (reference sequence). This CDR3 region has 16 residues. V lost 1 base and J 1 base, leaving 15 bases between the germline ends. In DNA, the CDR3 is TGCAGTGCTAGAGTAGGTCCTAGCGTGGGCACAGATACGCAGTATTTT. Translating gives CSARVGPSVGTDTQYF.

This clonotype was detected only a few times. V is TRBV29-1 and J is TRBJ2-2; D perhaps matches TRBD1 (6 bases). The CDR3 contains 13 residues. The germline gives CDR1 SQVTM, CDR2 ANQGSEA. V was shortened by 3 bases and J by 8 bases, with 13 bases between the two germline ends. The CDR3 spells CSVDRGSGGELFF. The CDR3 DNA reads TGCAGCGTTGACAGGGGCAGTGGTGGGGAGCTGTTTTTT.

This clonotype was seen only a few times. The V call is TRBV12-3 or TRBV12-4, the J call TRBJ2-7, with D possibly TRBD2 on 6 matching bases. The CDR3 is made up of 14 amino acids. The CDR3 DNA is TGTGCGTCTTCTCAAGAGGGAACGTTAGCGGCCCAGTACTTC. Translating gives CASSQEGTLAAQYF.

CDR3 region: CASSLGQGVSPLHF. CDR3 DNA sequence: TGTGCCAGCAGTTTGGGACAGGGTGTTTCACCCCTCCACTTT. V gene TRBV12-3 or TRBV12-4 combines with J gene TRBJ1-6; 9 nucleotides match TRBD1. V lost 3 bases to trimming and J lost 9 bases; unmatched junction nucleotides: 3. CDR3 length: 14 residues.

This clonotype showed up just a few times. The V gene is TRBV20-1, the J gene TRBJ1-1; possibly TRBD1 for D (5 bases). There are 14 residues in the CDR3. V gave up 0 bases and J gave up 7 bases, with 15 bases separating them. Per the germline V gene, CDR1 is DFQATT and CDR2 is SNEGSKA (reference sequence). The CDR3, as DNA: TGCAGTGCTAGAGATGTGTTGGGGCGGTATGAAGCTTTCTTT. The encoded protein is CSARDVLGRYEAFF.

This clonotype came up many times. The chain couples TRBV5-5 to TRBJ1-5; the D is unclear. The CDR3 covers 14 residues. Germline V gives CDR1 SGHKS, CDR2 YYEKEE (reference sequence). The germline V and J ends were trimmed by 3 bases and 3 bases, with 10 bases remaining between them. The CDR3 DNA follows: TGTGCCAGCAGCTCCGGGAGCCACAATCAGCCCCAGCATTTT. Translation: CASSSGSHNQPQHF.

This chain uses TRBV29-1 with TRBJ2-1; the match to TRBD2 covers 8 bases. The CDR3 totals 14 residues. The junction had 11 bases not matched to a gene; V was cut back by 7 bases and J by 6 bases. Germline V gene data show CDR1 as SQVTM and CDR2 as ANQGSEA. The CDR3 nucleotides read TGCAGCGGGACCCCGGGACTAGGGGCCAATGAGCAGTTCTTC. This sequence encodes CSGTPGLGANEQFF.

The CDR3 loop is CASSPPSRVGRKETQYF. In nucleotides, the CDR3 is TGTGCCAGCAGTCCCCCGAGCCGGGTTGGCAGGAAAGAGACCCAGTACTTC. This sequence joins TRBV28 and TRBJ2-5; D uncertain. Germline V gene data show CDR1 as MDHEN and CDR2 as SYDVKM. The CDR3 is 17 residues long. Trimming cost V 5 bases and J 3 bases, with 22 bases left between them.